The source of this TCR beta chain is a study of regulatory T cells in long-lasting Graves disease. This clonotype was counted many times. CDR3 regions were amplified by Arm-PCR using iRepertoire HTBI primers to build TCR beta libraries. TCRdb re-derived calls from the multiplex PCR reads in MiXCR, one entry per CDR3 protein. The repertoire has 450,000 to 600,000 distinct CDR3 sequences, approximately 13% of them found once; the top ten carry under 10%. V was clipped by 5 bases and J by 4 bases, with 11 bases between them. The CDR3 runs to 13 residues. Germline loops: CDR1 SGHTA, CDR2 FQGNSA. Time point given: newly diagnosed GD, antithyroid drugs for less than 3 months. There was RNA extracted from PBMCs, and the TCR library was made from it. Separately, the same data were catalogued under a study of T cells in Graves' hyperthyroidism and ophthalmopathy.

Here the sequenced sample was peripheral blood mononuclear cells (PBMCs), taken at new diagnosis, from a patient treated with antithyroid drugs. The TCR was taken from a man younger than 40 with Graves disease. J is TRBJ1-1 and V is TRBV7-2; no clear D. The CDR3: CASSQRMSTEAFF. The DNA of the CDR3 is TGTGCCAGCAGCCAGAGAATGAGCACTGAAGCTTTCTTT.